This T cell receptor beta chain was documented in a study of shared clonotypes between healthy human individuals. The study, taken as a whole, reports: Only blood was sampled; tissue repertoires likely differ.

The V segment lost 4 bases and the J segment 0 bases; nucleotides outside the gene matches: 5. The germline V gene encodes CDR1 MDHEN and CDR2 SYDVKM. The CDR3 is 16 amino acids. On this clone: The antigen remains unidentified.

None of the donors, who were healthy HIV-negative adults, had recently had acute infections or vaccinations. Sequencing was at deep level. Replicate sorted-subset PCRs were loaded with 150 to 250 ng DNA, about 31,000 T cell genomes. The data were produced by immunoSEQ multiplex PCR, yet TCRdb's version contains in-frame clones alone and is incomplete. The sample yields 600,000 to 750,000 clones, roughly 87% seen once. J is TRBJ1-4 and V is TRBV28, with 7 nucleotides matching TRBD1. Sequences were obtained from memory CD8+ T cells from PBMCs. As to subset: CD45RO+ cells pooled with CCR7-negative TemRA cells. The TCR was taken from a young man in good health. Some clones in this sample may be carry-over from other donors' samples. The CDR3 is CASSYTGAATNEKLFF. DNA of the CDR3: TGTGCCAGCAGTTATACAGGGGCTGCAACTAATGAAAAACTGTTTTTT.